This record concerns one T cell receptor beta chain sequence. This record belongs to a study of beta chain features in type 1 diabetes. V gave up 4 bases and J gave up 2 bases; unmatched junction bases: 12. Germline V gives CDR1 SQVTM, CDR2 ANQGSEA. The CDR3 covers 16 residues. The authors reverse transcribed all of the isolated RNA, so sequencing captured expressed TCRB transcripts. Repertoires were generated with immunoSEQ multiplex PCR, while TCRdb's copy carries only in-frame clones and drops some. Of around 200,000 clones listed, approximately 13% are singletons. This sequence was found in a woman younger than 35 in good health. The chain has TRBV29-1 and TRBJ2-7; 9 bases match TRBD2. Sequences were obtained from central memory CD4+ T cells from blood. CDR3 sequence (DNA): TGCAGCGTTGCTCTTGGAGGAGCGGGGGGAACCTACGAGCAGTACTTC. Translated, it gives CSVALGGAGGTYEQYF.